The clone carrying this TCR beta chain showed up just once. The target antigen is unknown. The CDR3 contains 14 residues. V was shortened by 6 bases and J by 3 bases, with 15 bases between the two germline ends. Germline V CDR1 and CDR2: SGHTA, FQGNSA. This sample was included in a study of CD8+CD57+ T cells in acquired aplastic anemia. Broader study findings: Between patients and controls, CD8+ Simpson's diversity did not vary significantly.

CD8+CD57+ cell expansion, shown by flow cytometry, had occurred in the patients selected for sequencing. Severe acquired aplastic anemia was present in all patients. Genomic DNA, serving as template, underwent TCR beta VDJ and CDR3 profiling. MiXCR, applied by TCRdb to the reads, yields one record per CDR3 protein. The sample lists about 160,000 distinct CDR3 sequences, around 48% occurring once. Specimen: sorted CD4+, CD8+, or CD8+CD57+ T cells (not recorded which) from PBMCs. This chain connects TRBV7-2 to TRBJ2-7; a weak D match, TRBD2 (6 bases). This receptor was identified in a human donor with aplastic anemia. The CDR3 DNA is TGTGCCAGCAGGCCCCCCGGGGGAGGCTACGAGCAGTACTTC. Translated, it gives CASRPPGGGYEQYF.